This TCR beta chain was sequenced in a study of blood T cell repertoires in COVID-19. The V and J ends lost 6 bases and 6 bases, in that order; junction bases with no gene match: 5. Germline V gene lookup returns CDR1 WSHSY and CDR2 SAAADI. The CDR3 totals 13 residues. In the original processing: How many nucleated cells were present was estimated from reference gene primer amplification. The data were produced by immunoSEQ multiplex PCR, yet TCRdb's version contains in-frame clones alone and is incomplete. The V and J calls and clone size were taken over from that table, and D and trimming were inferred from the DNA. The sample lists over a thousand clones, about 94% seen once, with 2.1% in the top ten.

The sequenced sample consisted of peripheral blood. The TCR originated in a human donor in a cohort sampled during active COVID-19. The chain carries TRBV10-2 and TRBJ1-1, with 9 bases aligning to TRBD1. The CDR3 sequence is CASRDRGSPEAFF. The CDR3, as DNA: TGCGCCAGCAGGGACAGGGGATCTCCTGAAGCTTTCTTT.